The 2 T cell receptor beta chains reported below all come from one sample, sequenced in a study of T cell responses to AZD1222 COVID-19 vaccine. Sequenced by immunoSEQ multiplex PCR; TCRdb stores in-frame clones only, minus some. This sample has about 25,000 clones, with roughly 91% found just once. This sample comprised peripheral blood, obtained 28 days after the second AZD1222 dose. These receptors originate from an adult who received the AZD1222 COVID-19 vaccine.

This chain links TRBV7-3 with TRBJ2-3; 7 positions match TRBD2. Germline CDR1 SGHTA, CDR2 FQGTGA. With 3 bases clipped from V and 6 bases from J, the junction kept 3 bases outside the gene matches. This CDR3 region has 13 residues. Here the CDR3 reads CASSFGLDDTQYF. In nucleotides, the CDR3 is TGTGCCAGCAGCTTCGGACTAGACGATACGCAGTATTTT. Based on the CDR3 plus reference TRBV7-3 and TRBJ2-3, the full variable domain is GAGVSQTPSNKVTEKGKYVELRCDPISGHTALYWYRQSLGQGPEFLIYFQGTGAADDSGLPNDRFFAVRPEGSVSTLKIQRTERGDSAVYLCASSFGLDDTQYFGPGTRLTVL.

The chain is built from TRBV19 and TRBJ2-1; weak D call: TRBD2 (6 bases). The CDR3 runs to 14 residues. Per the germline V gene, CDR1 is LNHDA and CDR2 is SQIVND (reference sequence). The V end was cut by 0 bases, the J end by 9 bases, with 12 bases between. The CDR3 DNA follows: TGTGCCAGTAGTATAGATGGGGGGAGGAGTGAGCAGTTCTTC. Translated, it gives CASSIDGGRSEQFF.